This T cell receptor (beta chain) was found in a study of T cell changes during pregnancy in multiple sclerosis. V lost 11 bases and J lost 0, with 14 bases in between. Germline-derived CDR1 and CDR2 are ENHRY and SYGVKD. There are 14 residues in the CDR3. Sequenced by immunoSEQ multiplex PCR; TCRdb stores in-frame clones only, minus some. The sample lists 100,000 to 140,000 clones, approximately 90% occurring once. Sequenced material: peripheral blood, taken in the third trimester of pregnancy. This TCR derives from a female donor in good health, enrolled as a control in a pregnancy study. The chain recombines TRBV10-3 with TRBJ2-1; no clear D gene. The CDR3 loop is CAVLPGLSYNEQFF. CDR3 nucleotides: TGTGCCGTCCTGCCAGGCCTCTCCTACAATGAGCAGTTCTTC.